A selection of T cell receptor beta chains follows, all from one sample in a study of OX40 agonist ivuxolimab in advanced cancers. Data came from immunoSEQ multiplex PCR; TCRdb stores just in-frame clones and leaves some out. The sample consists of some 66,000 clones, 77% of them appearing once. Sequencing was performed on CD4+ or CD8+ T cells sorted from blood, taken in a trial of the OX40 agonist ivuxolimab. These receptor sequences come from an adult with an advanced solid tumor such as melanoma, head and neck, liver or kidney cancer. Each CDR3 is given with its conserved first and last residue. The D gene is left open where the match is weak. A clone size is listed for some rows: how often the clone was seen (once, few, many), or a class if it is expanded.

J: TRBJ1-1; D: -; V: TRBV4-1; size: few; DNA: TGCGCCAGCAGCCAAGGGGCAGCTCGGGTATTGAACACTGAAGCTTTCTTT; CDR3: CASSQGAARVLNTEAFF
J: TRBJ2-6; D: -; V: TRBV6-1; size: -; DNA: TGTGCCAGCACACTCGACACCTCTGGGGCCAACGTCCTGACTTTC; CDR3: CASTLDTSGANVLTF
J: TRBJ2-3; D: TRBD2; V: TRBV19; size: -; DNA: TGTGCCAGTAGTCGGACTAGCGGGGGAGATACTAGCACAGATACGCAGTATTTT; CDR3: CASSRTSGGDTSTDTQYF
J: TRBJ1-4; D: -; V: TRBV14; size: -; DNA: TGTGCCAGCAGCCAAGTAAGCGGCGTTGCTAATGAAAAACTGTTTTTT; CDR3: CASSQVSGVANEKLFF
J: TRBJ1-6; D: -; V: TRBV5-4; size: few; DNA: TGTGCCAGCAGCCCCCGAAATTCACCCCTCCACTTT; CDR3: CASSPRNSPLHF
J: TRBJ2-2; D: TRBD1; V: TRBV2; size: -; DNA: TGTGCCAGCAGTACTCCAAGCATCTGGGACAGGAACACCGGGGAGCTGTTTTTT; CDR3: CASSTPSIWDRNTGELFF
J: TRBJ1-1; D: -; V: TRBV19; size: -; DNA: TGTGCCAGTGTTATATGTCCGAACACTGAAGCTTTCTTT; CDR3: CASVICPNTEAFF
J: TRBJ1-3; D: -; V: TRBV20-1; size: -; DNA: TGCAGTGCCAACTCTGGAAACACCATATATTTT; CDR3: CSANSGNTIYF
J: TRBJ2-1; D: -; V: TRBV4-1; size: few; DNA: TGCGCCAGCAGCCAAGGGAGACCAGGGCCGAGCTCCTACAATGAGCAGTTCTTC; CDR3: CASSQGRPGPSSYNEQFF
J: TRBJ1-1; D: -; V: TRBV5-1; size: -; DNA: TGCGCCAGCAGCTCCGAGGGGGGCACTGAAGCTTTCTTT; CDR3: CASSSEGGTEAFF
J: TRBJ1-6; D: -; V: TRBV11-2; size: -; DNA: TGTGCCAGCAGCTCAGCCCCCCTGGACTCACCCCTCCACTTT; CDR3: CASSSAPLDSPLHF
J: TRBJ1-2; D: TRBD1; V: TRBV30; size: medium-sized; DNA: TGTGCCTGGAGTCCCCGGGACAGGCGAAACTATGGCTACACCTTC; CDR3: CAWSPRDRRNYGYTF
J: TRBJ1-1; D: -; V: TRBV30; size: -; DNA: TGTGCCTGGAGTCGGGATTACACTGAAGCTTTCTTT; CDR3: CAWSRDYTEAFF
J: TRBJ2-3; D: -; V: TRBV5-1; size: -; DNA: TGCGCCAGCAGCTTGGGGGGACCTAGGAGCACAGATACGCAGTATTTT; CDR3: CASSLGGPRSTDTQYF
J: TRBJ1-2; D: TRBD1; V: TRBV19; size: -; DNA: TGTGCCAGTAGTACGGGACAGGGGGTAGGGAATGGCTACACCTTC; CDR3: CASSTGQGVGNGYTF
J: TRBJ1-5; D: TRBD1; V: TRBV5-5; size: -; DNA: TGTGCCAGCAGCGATAATAGACAGGGCGATAATCAGCCCCAGCATTTT; CDR3: CASSDNRQGDNQPQHF
J: TRBJ2-1; D: -; V: TRBV10-3; size: once; DNA: TGTGCCATCAGCCCGGTCTACAATGAGCAGTTCTTC; CDR3: CAISPVYNEQFF
J: TRBJ1-5; D: -; V: TRBV9; size: few; DNA: TGTGCCAGCAGCGCCCATGGGGCTCAGCCCCAGCATTTT; CDR3: CASSAHGAQPQHF
J: TRBJ2-1; D: TRBD1; V: TRBV5-8; size: -; DNA: TGTGCCAGCAGCCAGGGACAGGGGAATAACAATGAGCAGTTCTTC; CDR3: CASSQGQGNNNEQFF
J: TRBJ1-5; D: TRBD1; V: TRBV27; size: -; DNA: TGTGCCAGCAGTTTTTGGGTGGGACAGGGGGCATATAGCAATCAGCCCCAGCATTTT; CDR3: CASSFWVGQGAYSNQPQHF
J: TRBJ1-5; D: -; V: TRBV19; size: -; DNA: TGTGCCAGTAGTATAAGTGGGGCGGGGAATCAGCCCCAGCATTTT; CDR3: CASSISGAGNQPQHF
J: TRBJ2-7; D: -; V: TRBV9; size: -; DNA: TGTGCCAGCAGCCCCTATGTTGTGGGGAGTTACGAGCAGTACTTC; CDR3: CASSPYVVGSYEQYF
J: TRBJ2-5; D: TRBD2; V: TRBV7-9; size: -; DNA: TGTGCCAGCAGCTTAGCATCAGGGAGGGTAGAAGAGACCCAGTACTTC; CDR3: CASSLASGRVEETQYF
J: TRBJ1-5; D: -; V: TRBV15; size: -; DNA: TGTGCCACCAGGGGGGGTCTCGGAGGCGAGGGTCAGCCCCAGCATTTT; CDR3: CATRGGLGGEGQPQHF
J: TRBJ2-7; D: -; V: TRBV5-1; size: -; DNA: TGCGCCAGCAGTCCACCAGGGTACCACGAGCAGTACTTC; CDR3: CASSPPGYHEQYF
J: TRBJ2-3; D: TRBD2; V: TRBV19; size: -; DNA: TGTGCCAGTAGTAAGGGACTAGCGGGAGGCACAGATACGCAGTATTTT; CDR3: CASSKGLAGGTDTQYF
J: TRBJ2-3; D: -; V: TRBV5-4; size: -; DNA: TGTGCCAGCAGCTTGGACTCCACAGATACGCAGTATTTT; CDR3: CASSLDSTDTQYF
J: TRBJ2-7; D: -; V: TRBV2; size: once; DNA: TGTGCCAGCAGTGAGGGCTCTGACTCCTACGAGCAGTACTTC; CDR3: CASSEGSDSYEQYF
J: TRBJ1-5; D: TRBD1; V: TRBV5-6; size: -; DNA: TGTGCCAGCTCGACCCGACAGGGGTATCAGCCCCAGCATTTT; CDR3: CASSTRQGYQPQHF
J: TRBJ2-2; D: -; V: TRBV7-3; size: -; DNA: TGTGCCAGCAGCCCAGACTCTTGGTACACCGGGGAGCTGTTTTTT; CDR3: CASSPDSWYTGELFF
J: TRBJ1-3; D: TRBD1; V: TRBV7-9; size: -; DNA: TGTGCCAGCAGCTCCGGGACAGGGGGTTTGGGTGGAAACACCATATATTTT; CDR3: CASSSGTGGLGGNTIYF
J: TRBJ1-2; D: -; V: TRBV5-8; size: -; DNA: TGTGCCAGCAGCTTGGCCGATTGGAAGAGCGGCTATGGCTACACCTTC; CDR3: CASSLADWKSGYGYTF
J: TRBJ1-4; D: TRBD1; V: TRBV5-1; size: -; DNA: TGCGCCAGCAGCCCGACAGGGGGCTTCAATGAAAAACTGTTTTTT; CDR3: CASSPTGGFNEKLFF
J: TRBJ1-3; D: TRBD1; V: TRBV6-5; size: -; DNA: TGTGCCAGCAGTTACGACAGGGACCGAAACACCATATATTTT; CDR3: CASSYDRDRNTIYF
J: TRBJ1-1; D: -; V: TRBV6-6; size: -; DNA: TGTGCCAGCAGTAACAGACAGCCGAACACTGAAGCTTTCTTT; CDR3: CASSNRQPNTEAFF
J: TRBJ2-5; D: -; V: TRBV5-1; size: -; DNA: TGCGCCAGCAGCTTGGGTGGCCACGGGATTGCAGAGACCCAGTACTTC; CDR3: CASSLGGHGIAETQYF
J: TRBJ2-3; D: -; V: TRBV12-2; size: -; DNA: TGTGCAAGTCGCTTAGATGCTAGCGGGGCTAGCACAGATACGCAGTATTTT; CDR3: CASRLDASGASTDTQYF
J: TRBJ2-3; D: TRBD2; V: TRBV2; size: once; DNA: TGTGCCAGCAGGGAGGGACTAGCGGGGTACACAGATACGCAGTATTTT; CDR3: CASREGLAGYTDTQYF
J: TRBJ2-5; D: -; V: TRBV5-1; size: -; DNA: TGCGCCAGCAGTGGCAGAAGTCTCCAAGAGACCCAGTACTTC; CDR3: CASSGRSLQETQYF
J: TRBJ1-4; D: TRBD1; V: TRBV5-4; size: -; DNA: TGTGCCAGCAGCTATGACAGGGCTGAAAAACTGTTTTTT; CDR3: CASSYDRAEKLFF
J: TRBJ1-2; D: TRBD1; V: TRBV4-1; size: few; DNA: TGCGCCAGCAGCCAGACGACAGGGGCGCAGGATGGCTACACCTTC; CDR3: CASSQTTGAQDGYTF
J: TRBJ1-2; D: -; V: TRBV7-9; size: -; DNA: TGTGCCAGCAGCTTAGGAGGGTCAGGCGGAGGCTACACCTTC; CDR3: CASSLGGSGGGYTF
J: TRBJ1-1; D: TRBD1; V: TRBV6-1; size: -; DNA: TGTGCCAGCACGACAGGGCTCGGGATGAACACTGAAGCTTTCTTT; CDR3: CASTTGLGMNTEAFF
J: TRBJ1-2; D: TRBD1; V: TRBV30; size: -; DNA: TGTGCCTGGAGTGTGAACAGGGGGCGCGACCCTGGCTACACCTTC; CDR3: CAWSVNRGRDPGYTF
J: TRBJ2-7; D: TRBD1; V: TRBV6-5; size: -; DNA: TGTGCCAGCAGCGATGCGGGACAGGTTATCGAGCAGTACTTC; CDR3: CASSDAGQVIEQYF
J: TRBJ1-3; D: -; V: TRBV19; size: once; DNA: TGTGCCAGTCGCCGGGGTGTGGACACCATATATTTT; CDR3: CASRRGVDTIYF
J: TRBJ2-2; D: -; V: TRBV11-1; size: -; DNA: TGTGCCAGCAGCTTAATTTACACCGGGGAGCTGTTTTTT; CDR3: CASSLIYTGELFF
J: TRBJ1-5; D: -; V: TRBV2; size: -; DNA: TGTGCCAGCAGTGAGGCAGAACGTAATCAGCCCCAGCATTTT; CDR3: CASSEAERNQPQHF
J: TRBJ1-5; D: -; V: TRBV6-1; size: -; DNA: TGTGCCAGCAGTGAATTTGGACAGCCCCAGCATTTT; CDR3: CASSEFGQPQHF
J: TRBJ1-2; D: -; V: TRBV6-6; size: -; DNA: TGTGCCAGCAGTCCAGGGTTGAGTAACTATGGCTACACCTTC; CDR3: CASSPGLSNYGYTF
J: TRBJ2-7; D: TRBD1; V: TRBV6-1; size: few; DNA: TGTGCCAGCAGTGGTAACCAACCGGGACAGTACTCCTACGAGCAGTACTTC; CDR3: CASSGNQPGQYSYEQYF
J: TRBJ1-2; D: -; V: TRBV13; size: few; DNA: TGTGCCAGCAGCTTAGCCCTTGGCAGGGACGAGGATGGCTACACCTTC; CDR3: CASSLALGRDEDGYTF
J: TRBJ2-1; D: TRBD2; V: TRBV7-3; size: -; DNA: TGTGCCAGCAGCTTCCTAGCGGATTCTAAGTTCAATGAGCAGTTCTTC; CDR3: CASSFLADSKFNEQFF
J: TRBJ1-2; D: -; V: TRBV6-1; size: -; DNA: TGTGCCAGTGCCACAGACCTCTATGGCTACACCTTC; CDR3: CASATDLYGYTF
J: TRBJ2-3; D: TRBD2; V: TRBV7-9; size: -; DNA: TGTGCCAGCAGCTGGGGACTAGCGGGAGGAGGTGATACGCAGTATTTT; CDR3: CASSWGLAGGGDTQYF
J: TRBJ1-2; D: -; V: TRBV18; size: -; DNA: TGTGCCAGCTCACTGGGGGACAAACGCTATGGCTACACCTTC; CDR3: CASSLGDKRYGYTF